The 29 T cell receptor beta chains below all came from one sample that was sequenced in a study of T cell responses to AZD1222 COVID-19 vaccine. Generated by immunoSEQ multiplex PCR, the TCRdb table keeps only in-frame clones and is missing some. This table has some 200,000 clones, roughly 93% appearing once. The sample was peripheral blood, taken on day 0 of AZD1222 vaccination. The receptors shown here come from an adult in good health.

The V gene is TRBV7-6, the J gene TRBJ2-7; 11 nucleotides line up with TRBD2. The CDR3 is 15 amino acids. Trimming cost V 4 bases and J 4 bases; bases outside gene matches: 6. Germline CDR1 is SGHVS and CDR2 is FNYEAQ. CDR3 DNA: TGTGCCAGCAGCTCTATAGCGGGAGGGGATTACGAGCAGTACTTC. Encoded protein: CASSSIAGGDYEQYF.

The chain uses TRBV19 and TRBJ1-1; D unresolved. The germline CDR1 and CDR2 sequences are LNHDA and SQIVND (reference sequence). The V gene lost 3 bases and the J gene lost 6 bases, with 17 bases spanning the gap. CDR3 length: 15 residues. CDR3 region: CASSIRPGTVPEAFF. CDR3 sequence (DNA): TGTGCCAGTAGTATTCGGCCGGGAACAGTCCCTGAAGCTTTCTTT. Drawing the rest from reference TRBV19 and TRBJ1-1, the complete variable domain is DGGITQSPKYLFRKEGQNVTLSCEQNLNHDAMYWYRQDPGQGLRLIYYSQIVNDFQKGDIAEGYSVSREKKESFPLTVTSAQKNPTAFYLCASSIRPGTVPEAFFGQGTRLTVV.

The chain carries TRBV25-1 and TRBJ1-2; D unresolved. The CDR3 has 12 residues. With 3 bases removed from V and 8 bases from J, the gap between germline ends came to 10 bases. Germline assignment: CDR1 MGHDK and CDR2 SYGVNS. This CDR3 is CASSDGLEGYTF. CDR3 coding DNA: TGTGCCAGCAGTGACGGCCTGGAGGGCTACACCTTC.

The chain joins TRBV12-3 or TRBV12-4 to TRBJ2-7; D is perhaps TRBD2 (5 bases). The CDR3 is made up of 13 amino acids. Trimming stripped 3 bases from V and 2 bases from J, with 8 bases between. CDR3: CASSFLTTYEQYF. Written as DNA, the CDR3 is TGTGCCAGCAGTTTTTTGACTACCTACGAGCAGTACTTC.

V and J are TRBV29-1 and TRBJ1-6; 9 nucleotides match TRBD1. This CDR3 is 15 amino acids long. Germline lookup yields CDR1 SQVTM and CDR2 ANQGSEA. V lost 5 bases to trimming and J lost 11 bases; unmatched junction nucleotides: 13. CDR3 in amino acids: CSVRQSRDRVAPLHF. The CDR3 DNA reads as TGCAGCGTTCGCCAGTCCCGGGACAGGGTTGCACCCCTCCACTTT.

The genes are TRBV5-4 and TRBJ1-1, with 9 bases fitting TRBD1. Trimming removed 1 base from V and 4 bases from J; junction bases left unmatched: 8. The CDR3 totals 16 residues. Per germline, CDR1 SGHNT and CDR2 YYREEE (reference sequence). The CDR3 nucleotides read TGTGCCAGCAGCTTGCGGGGACAGGGAAGGAGCACTGAAGCTTTCTTT. This codes for CASSLRGQGRSTEAFF.

This chain links TRBV24-1 with TRBJ1-1, with 8 bases identical to TRBD1. This CDR3 contains 12 residues. Germline V gene sequence: CDR1 KGHDR, CDR2 SFDVKD. Trimming at V came to 3 bases and at J to 10 bases, leaving 3 bases not matched to a gene. In nucleotides, the CDR3 is TGTGCCACCAGTGATACCGACAGGGGAGCTTTCTTT. It specifies CATSDTDRGAFF.

The chain recombines TRBV6-5 with TRBJ2-2; 8 bases line up with TRBD1. This CDR3 is 13 amino acids long. V gave up 6 bases and J gave up 9 bases; unmatched junction bases: 6. Germline CDR1 reads MNHEY; CDR2 reads SVGAGI. The chain's CDR3 is CASSRQGFRELFF. In DNA form, the CDR3 reads TGTGCCAGCAGCAGACAGGGGTTCAGGGAGCTGTTTTTT.

The chain couples TRBV2 to TRBJ1-1, with 7 bases lining up with TRBD1. This CDR3 is built from 13 residues. CDR1 SNHLY and CDR2 FYNNEI come from the germline V gene. Trimming took 7 bases from V and 1 from J; bases not matched to a gene: 3. This chain's CDR3 is CASKGQANTEAFF. For the CDR3, the DNA is TGTGCCAGCAAAGGACAGGCGAACACTGAAGCTTTCTTT.

V and J are TRBV28 and TRBJ1-2, with TRBD1 as a possible D gene (6 bases). V lost 6 bases and J lost 0, with 20 bases in between. CDR3 length: 17 amino acids. Germline V gene lookup returns CDR1 MDHEN and CDR2 SYDVKM. CDR3 in amino acids: CASSPAGQGYPNYGYTF. The CDR3 coding sequence is TGTGCCAGCAGCCCCGCAGGGCAGGGGTACCCTAACTATGGCTACACCTTC.

CDR3 nucleotides: TGCAGCGTCCGACAGGGTGCGAATGAAAAACTGTTTTTT. This codes for CSVRQGANEKLFF. The chain joins TRBV29-1 to TRBJ1-4, with TRBD1 matching 7 bases. The CDR3 sequence is 13 residues long. CDR1 and CDR2 (germline): SQVTM, ANQGSEA. After removal of 6 bases from V and 5 bases from J, the junction contained 6 bases not matched to a gene.

V and J are TRBV14 and TRBJ2-7, with D possibly matching TRBD1 (6 bases). The length of the CDR3 is 13 residues. The V end was cut by 6 bases, the J end by 1 base, with 10 bases between. Germline lookup yields CDR1 SGHDN and CDR2 FVKESK. In DNA form, the CDR3 reads TGTGCCAGCAGTCTTACAGGGTCCTACGAGCAGTACTTC. As protein: CASSLTGSYEQYF. The full variable domain, in which reference TRBV14 and TRBJ2-7 provide the parts outside the CDR3, is EAGVTQFPSHSVIEKGQTVTLRCDPISGHDNLYWYRRVMGKEIKFLLHFVKESKQDESGMPNNRFLAERTGGTYSTLKVQPAELEDSGVYFCASSLTGSYEQYFGPGTRLTVT.

V and J are TRBV4-3 and TRBJ2-7; D unresolved. Germline V CDR1 and CDR2: LGHNA, YSLEER. The CDR3 length is 13 residues. The germline V and J ends were trimmed by 4 bases and 4 bases, with 11 bases remaining between them. CDR3 amino acids: CASSPGRGYEQYF. CDR3 nucleotide sequence: TGCGCCAGCAGCCCCGGACGAGGATACGAGCAGTACTTC.

For the CDR3, the DNA is TGTGCCAGCAGCTTAGCGAGGGTTAGCGGGAGTTCTGAGACCCAGTACTTC. This translates into CASSLARVSGSSETQYF. This chain links TRBV7-2 with TRBJ2-5; 9 bases line up with TRBD2. The CDR3 runs to 17 residues. Looked up from germline, CDR1 is SGHTA and CDR2 is FQGNSA. Trimming removed 0 bases from V and 5 bases from J; junction bases left unmatched: 10.

On this clone: The junction and the germline gene differ at one end; a read error may be behind it. V is TRBV6-2 or TRBV6-3 and J is TRBJ1-1; D perhaps matches TRBD1 (6 bases). Germline V gene sequence: CDR1 MNHEY, CDR2 SVGEGT. The CDR3 extends over 13 amino acids. The CDR3 is CASSQAPGHRDLF. The CDR3 nucleotides are TGTGCCAGCAGTCAAGCCCCGGGACACCGCGATCTTTTT.

This chain joins TRBV5-1 and TRBJ2-1, with 9 bases fitting TRBD2. Trimming at V came to 4 bases and at J to 6 bases, leaving 23 bases not matched to a gene. CDR1 is SGHRS and CDR2 is YFSETQ in the germline V gene. This CDR3 has 20 residues. The CDR3 coding sequence is TGCGCCAGCAGCCCGAATCGGACTAGCGCTTCCCTATGGGCGGGCAATGAGCAGTTCTTC. Its translation is CASSPNRTSASLWAGNEQFF.

The rearrangement links TRBV7-9 to TRBJ2-4, with D tentatively TRBD1 (6 bases). Trimming took off 1 base at V and 1 base at J, with 14 bases between the two ends. The CDR3 spans 17 residues. Germline loops: CDR1 SEHNR, CDR2 FQNEAQ (reference sequence). The CDR3 DNA is TGTGCCAGCAGCTTAGTAGGGGGTTCCGCGGCCAAAAACATTCAGTACTTC. This sequence encodes CASSLVGGSAAKNIQYF.

This chain joins TRBV9 and TRBJ2-7; D remains unclear. The germline V gene encodes CDR1 SGDLS and CDR2 YYNGEE. Deletions cut 0 bases from V and 6 bases from J, with 16 bases between. The CDR3 spans 15 residues. CDR3 sequence (DNA): TGTGCCAGCAGCGTAGACCCTTTGTCGAGTGGCGAGCAGTACTTC. Residues: CASSVDPLSSGEQYF.

The chain couples TRBV7-9 to TRBJ2-5, with TRBD2 matching 9 bases. V shed 2 bases, J shed 4 bases, and the junction held 8 bases outside the gene matches. Looked up from germline, CDR1 is SEHNR and CDR2 is FQNEAQ (reference sequence). CDR3 size: 16 residues. The CDR3 sequence is CASSLSSAGGRETQYF. In DNA, the CDR3 is TGTGCCAGCAGCTTATCTTCCGCGGGGGGGCGAGAGACCCAGTACTTC.

The chain carries TRBV29-1 and TRBJ1-1; D not resolved. With 4 bases removed from V and 0 bases from J, the gap between germline ends came to 12 bases. Germline-derived CDR1 and CDR2 are SQVTM and ANQGSEA. The length of the CDR3 is 14 residues. The CDR3: CSVVDTAMNTEAFF. The CDR3 DNA is TGCAGCGTTGTAGACACGGCCATGAACACTGAAGCTTTCTTT.

V gene TRBV19 combines with J gene TRBJ2-7; 8 bases align to TRBD2. CDR1 is LNHDA, CDR2 SQIVND, per germline (reference sequence). The CDR3 is 17 residues long. V lost 4 bases, J lost 1 base, and 12 bases stayed unmatched. The CDR3 reads CASSKLGSGSASYEQYF. CDR3 bases: TGTGCCAGTAGTAAGCTCGGGAGCGGGAGTGCTTCCTACGAGCAGTACTTC.

The chain recombines TRBV29-1 with TRBJ2-2; 10 positions match TRBD2. Per the germline V gene, CDR1 is SQVTM and CDR2 is ANQGSEA. The J segment lost 9 bases and the V segment lost 4 bases, leaving 14 bases of the junction unmatched. This CDR3 comprises 16 residues. CDR3 nucleotide sequence: TGCAGCGTTGTAGGGGGCCTAGCGGGAGATGCCCGGGAGCTGTTTTTT. Its protein product is CSVVGGLAGDARELFF.

The chain has TRBV7-2 and TRBJ1-2; D perhaps matches TRBD1 (5 bases). Germline assignment: CDR1 SGHTA and CDR2 FQGNSA. The CDR3 contains 15 residues. The V and J ends lost 6 bases and 6 bases respectively, with 20 bases between them. CDR3 residues: CASRRPDTHSNGYTF. The CDR3 DNA reads TGTGCCAGCAGGCGACCGGACACCCACTCTAATGGCTACACCTTC.

The chain is built from TRBV5-4 and TRBJ2-1; D possibly matches TRBD1 or TRBD2 (5 bases each). This CDR3 is built from 16 residues. CDR1 and CDR2 (germline): SGHNT, YYREEE (reference sequence). Trimming removed 2 bases at V and 0 bases at J, with 12 bases between. CDR3 nucleotide sequence: TGTGCCAGCAGCTTTGACGGGGCGAGCTCCTACAATGAGCAGTTCTTC. Protein product: CASSFDGASSYNEQFF.

This chain connects TRBV7-9 to TRBJ2-7, with TRBD1 matching over 8 bases. CDR3 size: 17 residues. The germline gives CDR1 SEHNR, CDR2 FQNEAQ (reference sequence). The ends lost 1 base at V and 3 bases at J; junction bases unmatched: 11. The CDR3, as DNA: TGTGCCAGCAGCTTAGGCGGAAAGACAGGGGAAGGCTACGAGCAGTACTTC. Residues: CASSLGGKTGEGYEQYF.

The rearrangement links TRBV29-1 to TRBJ2-7; weak D call: TRBD1 (6 bases). CDR1 SQVTM and CDR2 ANQGSEA come from the germline V gene. The V end was cut by 5 bases, the J end by 7 bases, with 15 bases between. The CDR3 runs to 12 residues. The CDR3 nucleotides read TGCAGCGTTACAGGGTCCGCGTGGGAGCAGTACTTC. As protein: CSVTGSAWEQYF.

In this sample, this clone turned up once. This rearrangement joins TRBV19 to TRBJ2-4; D is unresolved. The germline gives CDR1 LNHDA, CDR2 SQIVND (reference sequence). The CDR3 consists of 18 residues. V lost 0 bases and J 0 bases, leaving 15 bases between the germline ends. The chain's CDR3 is CASSIDRGRAQAKNIQYF. CDR3 sequence (DNA): TGTGCCAGTAGTATAGATCGCGGAAGGGCCCAAGCCAAAAACATTCAGTACTTC. Variable domain in full (rest from reference TRBV19 and TRBJ2-4): DGGITQSPKYLFRKEGQNVTLSCEQNLNHDAMYWYRQDPGQGLRLIYYSQIVNDFQKGDIAEGYSVSREKKESFPLTVTSAQKNPTAFYLCASSIDRGRAQAKNIQYFGAGTRLSVL.

CDR3 protein: CASSYGGAAEETQYF. The CDR3 region has the DNA TGTGCCAGCAGTTACGGGGGGGCGGCGGAAGAGACCCAGTACTTC. The chain has TRBV6-2 or TRBV6-3 and TRBJ2-5; perhaps TRBD2 as D (7 bases). The CDR3 has 15 residues. The germline gives CDR1 MNHEY, CDR2 SVGEGT. With 2 bases removed from V and 3 bases from J, the gap between germline ends came to 13 bases.

The rearrangement uses TRBV15 and TRBJ1-5; the D is unclear. V shed 3 bases and J shed 0 bases, with 15 bases lying between them. The CDR3 is 17 amino acids. The germline V gene encodes CDR1 LNHNV and CDR2 YYDKDF (reference sequence). CDR3 sequence (DNA): TGTGCCACCAGCAGCAGCCTCCCGGGCGGTAGCAATCAGCCCCAGCATTTT. It codes for CATSSSLPGGSNQPQHF.